One sample yielded the 29 T cell receptor beta chains listed below, sequenced in a study of shared clonotypes between healthy human individuals. The naive CD8 population came from CD45RO-negative cells selected for CCR7, without terminally differentiated effector memory CD45RA+ cells. Clones were read by immunoSEQ multiplex PCR, and TCRdb kept only the in-frame ones, dropping some. The data show fewer than 800,000 clones, under 95% seen once. Source material: naive CD8+ T cells sorted from blood. The receptors derive from a man aged 25-45 years in good health.

The chain employs TRBV9 and TRBJ2-1; D not resolved. The CDR3 runs 15 residues. Trimming removed 1 base at V and 6 bases at J, with 14 bases between. Germline V CDR1 and CDR2: SGDLS, YYNGEE. The CDR3 bases are TGTGCCAGCAGCGTAAGCCTCCACCCCACCAATGAGCAGTTCTTC. Translating it yields CASSVSLHPTNEQFF. The full variable domain, with the rest looked up from reference TRBV9 and TRBJ2-1, is DSGVTQTPKHLITATGQRVTLRCSPRSGDLSVYWYQQSLDQGLQFLIQYYNGEERAKGNILERFSAQQFPDLHSELNLSSLELGDSALYFCASSVSLHPTNEQFFGPGTRLTVL.

The count of this clone is one. This chain joins TRBV7-9 and TRBJ2-7; TRBD2 might be the D (5 bases). The CDR3 sequence is 15 residues long. In germline, CDR1 is SEHNR, CDR2 FQNEAQ (reference sequence). V was clipped by 10 bases and J by 4 bases, with 23 bases between them. The CDR3 sequence is CAITPHRDNRYEQYF. The CDR3 bases are TGTGCCATCACCCCACACCGGGATAATAGGTACGAGCAGTACTTC.

The V and J genes are TRBV19 and TRBJ2-7; D is perhaps TRBD1 (5 bases). V lost 4 bases to trimming and J lost 1 base, with 11 bases between them. Germline CDR1 is LNHDA and CDR2 is SQIVND (reference sequence). This CDR3 has 14 residues. CDR3 sequence reads: CASSTTGRSYEQYF. The CDR3 bases are TGTGCCAGTAGTACTACAGGCAGGTCCTACGAGCAGTACTTC.

The chain has TRBV7-2 and TRBJ2-3; the D gene is possibly TRBD1 (5 bases). V lost 2 bases and J 14 bases, leaving 14 bases between the germline ends. Per the germline V gene, CDR1 is SGHTA and CDR2 is FQGNSA. This CDR3 has 12 amino acids. The CDR3 bases are TGTGCCAGCAGCTTACTCCCGACAGACAGGTATTTT. Protein product: CASSLLPTDRYF.

The chain couples TRBV28 to TRBJ1-5, with 8 bases matching TRBD1. This CDR3 has 15 residues. CDR1 is MDHEN and CDR2 is SYDVKM in the germline V gene. J lost 6 bases, V lost 3 bases, and 7 bases had no gene match. CDR3 sequence (DNA): TGTGCCAGCAGTTTCCTGACAGGGGAGGTTCAGCCCCAGCATTTT. Protein sequence: CASSFLTGEVQPQHF.

The V call is TRBV6-1, the J call TRBJ2-7; D might be TRBD2 (5 bases). The CDR3 has 15 amino acids. Germline CDR1 MNHNS, CDR2 SASEGT. The V end lost 3 bases, the J end lost 0 bases, and 12 bases lay between the germline ends. The CDR3 reads CASSEGDIDSYEQYF. CDR3 nucleotide sequence: TGTGCCAGCAGTGAGGGAGATATCGACTCCTACGAGCAGTACTTC.

Turning to this clone: The same CDR3 can be traced to other DNA sequences in this sample. V gene TRBV29-1 combines with J gene TRBJ2-7; perhaps TRBD2 as D (5 bases). Trimming cost V 1 base and J 3 bases, with 7 bases left between them. The CDR3 contains 12 residues. Per germline, CDR1 SQVTM and CDR2 ANQGSEA. This CDR3 reads CSVEAGDYEQYF. In nucleotides, the CDR3 is TGCAGCGTTGAAGCCGGGGACTACGAGCAGTACTTC.

This clone was seen a few times. J is TRBJ2-2 and V is TRBV4-3; TRBD2 aligns across 8 bases. Germline trimming cut 1 base from V and 7 bases from J; bases unmatched to any gene: 8. The CDR3 runs to 16 residues. The germline CDR1 and CDR2 sequences are LGHNA and YSLEER. CDR3 amino acids: CASSQGIKREHGELFF. DNA of the CDR3: TGCGCCAGCAGCCAAGGGATTAAGCGGGAGCACGGGGAGCTGTTTTTT.

This sequence joins TRBV5-5 and TRBJ2-7; 13 positions match TRBD2. Per the germline V gene, CDR1 is SGHKS and CDR2 is YYEKEE (reference sequence). Trimming took 4 bases from V and 0 from J; bases not matched to a gene: 4. This CDR3 is 16 amino acids long. CDR3: CASSRGLAGTSYEQYF. The CDR3 DNA is TGTGCCAGCAGCCGGGGACTAGCGGGGACCTCCTACGAGCAGTACTTC.

The CDR3 DNA reads as TGTGCCAGCAGCGTTGGACAGGGGGGTAATGAAAAACTGTTTTTT. It encodes CASSVGQGGNEKLFF. The J gene is TRBJ1-4, the V gene TRBV9; TRBD1 agrees at 10 bases. The germline CDR1 and CDR2 sequences are SGDLS and YYNGEE. The trim removed 2 bases at V and 4 bases at J, leaving 2 bases unmatched. The CDR3 has 15 residues.

This chain connects TRBV11-2 to TRBJ2-5, with TRBD2 identical over 7 bases. From germline, CDR1 is SGHAT and CDR2 FQNNGV. The CDR3 extends over 17 amino acids. Trimming took 5 bases from V and 3 from J; bases not matched to a gene: 15. CDR3 nucleotide sequence: TGTGCCAGCAGCATACTAGTGAGGGAGGGGAGAAAAGAGACCCAGTACTTC. Translation gives CASSILVREGRKETQYF.

The J gene is TRBJ2-7, the V gene TRBV5-4; 9 nucleotides match TRBD2. The J segment lost 5 bases and the V segment lost 2 bases, leaving 5 bases of the junction unmatched. The CDR3 extends over 14 amino acids. Germline assignment: CDR1 SGHNT and CDR2 YYREEE (reference sequence). CDR3 sequence reads: CASSFLAGWDEQYF. The DNA for the CDR3 is TGTGCCAGCAGCTTCCTAGCGGGATGGGACGAGCAGTACTTC.

The chain couples TRBV14 to TRBJ2-7; 7 bases agree with TRBD1. The CDR3 has 15 residues. V lost 3 bases, J lost 3 bases, and 8 bases stayed unmatched. Germline V gene data show CDR1 as SGHDN and CDR2 as FVKESK. The CDR3 coding sequence is TGTGCCAGCAGCCACTCATTGGGACAGCACTACGAGCAGTACTTC. This codes for CASSHSLGQHYEQYF.

This chain links TRBV10-1 with TRBJ2-5, with D possibly matching TRBD2 (6 bases). The CDR3 has 10 amino acids. Germline V gives CDR1 WNHNN, CDR2 SYGVQD (reference sequence). CDR3 DNA: TGCGGGGGGGTACAAGAGACCCAGTACTTC. It translates to CGGVQETQYF.

This chain joins TRBV27 and TRBJ2-2, with D uncertain. This CDR3 is 19 amino acids long. CDR1 is MNHEY and CDR2 is SMNVEV in the germline V gene (reference sequence). The V end lost 0 bases, the J end lost 0 bases, and 17 bases lay between the germline ends. The CDR3 sequence is CASSLSMIQALANTGELFF. The CDR3 region has the DNA TGTGCCAGCAGTTTATCGATGATCCAGGCCCTCGCGAACACCGGGGAGCTGTTTTTT.

The rearrangement links TRBV5-1 to TRBJ1-5; D call uncertain. This CDR3 spans 15 amino acids. Between the trimmed V and J ends, which lost 0 bases and 3 bases, there was a span of 10 bases. Germline V gene lookup returns CDR1 SGHRS and CDR2 YFSETQ. Here the CDR3 DNA reads TGCGCCAGCAGCTTGGAGGGTACAAACAATCAGCCCCAGCATTTT. This translates into CASSLEGTNNQPQHF.

The CDR3 coding sequence is TGCAGCGTTGTGACACAGAACACTGAAGCTTTCTTT. It encodes CSVVTQNTEAFF. The chain carries TRBV29-1 and TRBJ1-1; no clear D. The CDR3 spans 12 residues. Trimming stripped 4 bases from V and 1 base from J, with 7 bases between. Germline-derived CDR1 and CDR2 are SQVTM and ANQGSEA.

This clone was counted a single time. The genes are TRBV27 and TRBJ2-7; D may correspond to TRBD1 or TRBD2 (5 bases each). Germline CDR1 MNHEY, CDR2 SMNVEV (reference sequence). This CDR3 region has 15 residues. V was clipped by 6 bases and J by 1 base, with 16 bases between them. The CDR3 bases are TGTGCCAGCAGGATGGGGACCTCGGGATCCTACGAGCAGTACTTC. Protein: CASRMGTSGSYEQYF.

The table lists this clone with a count of one. The rearrangement uses TRBV7-9 and TRBJ1-2; 7 bases line up with TRBD1. The CDR3 length is 15 residues. Looked up from germline, CDR1 is SEHNR and CDR2 is FQNEAQ (reference sequence). After removal of 3 bases from V and 8 bases from J, the junction contained 12 bases not matched to a gene. Here the CDR3 reads CASSLVNRGSSGYTF. CDR3 nucleotide sequence: TGTGCCAGCAGCTTGGTCAACAGGGGATCGTCGGGCTACACCTTC.

J is TRBJ2-7 and V is TRBV27; D might be TRBD2 (5 bases). Trimming removed 7 bases at V and 6 bases at J, with 16 bases between. The CDR3 runs 13 residues. Germline V lookup: CDR1 MNHEY, CDR2 SMNVEV (reference sequence). This CDR3 reads CASTGGPLFEQYF. DNA for the CDR3: TGTGCCAGCACCGGAGGACCGCTCTTCGAGCAGTACTTC.

The chain has TRBV27 and TRBJ2-7; 12 bases are shared with TRBD1. This CDR3 spans 15 amino acids. Trimming cost V 3 bases and J 4 bases; bases outside gene matches: 4. Germline V gene sequence: CDR1 MNHEY, CDR2 SMNVEV (reference sequence). CDR3 DNA sequence: TGTGCCAGCAGTTTGGGGACAGGGGGCGCGTACGAGCAGTACTTC. Translated: CASSLGTGGAYEQYF.

This chain links TRBV5-1 with TRBJ2-6; TRBD2 agrees at 7 bases. The CDR3 contains 15 residues. V lost 3 bases to trimming and J lost 5 bases; unmatched junction nucleotides: 5. The germline CDR1 and CDR2 sequences are SGHRS and YFSETQ. DNA for the CDR3: TGCGCCAGCAGCTATGGACTAGAGCGGGCCAACGTCCTGACTTTC. Its protein product is CASSYGLERANVLTF.

The J gene is TRBJ1-1, the V gene TRBV12-5; 7 bases line up with TRBD1. Germline CDR1 is LGHNT and CDR2 is FRNRAP. The CDR3 has 14 amino acids. With V trimmed by 1 base and J by 1 base, 0 bases remained unmatched. CDR3 bases: TGTGCTAGTGGTTTGGGGACAGGGAACACTGAAGCTTTCTTT. It specifies CASGLGTGNTEAFF.

The chain is built from TRBV11-3 and TRBJ2-3; the match to TRBD2 covers 8 bases. CDR1 is SGHNT, CDR2 YENEEA, per germline. The length of the CDR3 is 17 residues. V shed 0 bases, J shed 1 base, and the junction held 6 bases outside the gene matches. This CDR3 reads CASSLDLNSGGTDTQYF. The CDR3 bases are TGTGCCAGCAGCTTAGATCTGAATAGCGGGGGCACAGATACGCAGTATTTT.

This clone has only a few counts. The chain combines TRBV30 with TRBJ2-1, with 9 bases identical to TRBD2. V was pared by 1 base and J by 13 bases, with 8 bases of the junction left unmatched. The CDR3 sequence is 13 residues long. The germline V gene encodes CDR1 GTSNPN and CDR2 SVGIG (reference sequence). The CDR3 sequence is CAWSEVLAGTQFF. The CDR3 DNA follows: TGTGCCTGGAGTGAGGTGCTAGCGGGAACTCAGTTCTTC.

CDR3 sequence reads: CATSRDHALTSTGELFF. The CDR3 DNA sequence: TGTGCCACCAGCAGAGACCACGCCTTGACCAGCACCGGGGAGCTGTTTTTT. The chain recombines TRBV15 with TRBJ2-2, with unresolved D. V dropped 0 bases and J dropped 4 bases, with 15 bases sitting between them. CDR3 length: 17 amino acids. The germline CDR1 and CDR2 sequences are LNHNV and YYDKDF (reference sequence).

This clone has just one count. The rearrangement joins TRBV29-1 to TRBJ1-1, with TRBD1 as a possible D gene (5 bases). CDR1 is SQVTM and CDR2 is ANQGSEA in the germline V gene. The CDR3 consists of 13 residues. The V end lost 1 base, the J end lost 8 bases, and 14 bases lay between the germline ends. This chain's CDR3 is CSVEVGQKGEAFF. The CDR3, as DNA: TGCAGCGTTGAAGTGGGGCAGAAGGGAGAAGCTTTCTTT.

V and J are TRBV19 and TRBJ1-5; the D is unclear. The V end lost 5 bases, the J end lost 0 bases, and 11 bases lay between the germline ends. CDR3 size: 15 residues. CDR1 and CDR2 (germline): LNHDA, SQIVND (reference sequence). This CDR3 is CASSVTDYSNQPQHF. CDR3 nucleotides: TGTGCCAGTAGTGTGACGGATTATAGCAATCAGCCCCAGCATTTT.

CDR3 nucleotide sequence: TGCAGCGTTGAAACAGGGATGGCACAAGAGACCCAGTACTTC. The encoded protein is CSVETGMAQETQYF. The rearrangement joins TRBV29-1 to TRBJ2-5, with a possible D match to TRBD1 (6 bases). Germline CDR1 is SQVTM and CDR2 is ANQGSEA. This CDR3 has 14 residues. The germline V and J ends were trimmed by 2 bases and 2 bases, with 12 bases remaining between them.